This TCR beta chain was identified during a study of Graves' ophthalmopathy and Graves' hyperthyroidism (dated by TCRdb to 2016 to 2019). At the level of the whole study: Hyperthyroidism was considered stable if no progression to ophthalmopathy occurred within 18 months of follow-up. The study used signatures of the TCR beta repertoire to tell Graves' ophthalmopathy apart from Graves' hyperthyroidism and to predict which patients would progress to ophthalmopathy. In total, 135 blood samples were TCR-sequenced: approximately 42 ophthalmopathy, some 75 hyperthyroidism and around 17 hyperthyroidism-to-ophthalmopathy patients. A discovery set of 95 to 100 patients (around 40 ophthalmopathy, just over 55 stable hyperthyroidism) was enrolled to explore V-J signatures distinguishing ophthalmopathy from hyperthyroidism. For independent validation, a separate cohort was made up of roughly 19 hyperthyroidism patients plus 17 patients who later progressed from hyperthyroidism to ophthalmopathy. In more than 5 hyperthyroidism patients, the T-cell repertoire of thyroid tissue was compared with the T-cell repertoire of blood. Following sampling, methimazole starting at 30 mg daily was administered to hyperthyroidism patients, and high-dose intravenous methylprednisolone was administered to ophthalmopathy patients.

Its CDR3 holds 13 amino acids, cysteine through phenylalanine. This entry keeps only the CDR3 DNA: 39 bases, framed from base 1. The germline V gene supplies CDR1 SGHDT and CDR2 YYEEEE. Here V drops 7 bases and J drops 3 bases, and the junction holds 6 bases not matched to any gene. Patients with hyperthyroidism were aged 18 to 65 years, had been newly diagnosed, and had a disease duration of less than 2 months. Patients with other autoimmune diseases, uncontrolled infections, pregnancy or lactation were excluded from the study. Clinical symptoms, serum thyroxine, TRAb, thyroid ultrasound and orbital computed tomography formed the basis of the diagnosis. Total RNA was extracted using Trizol reagent, and RNA quality was checked on an Agilent 2100 Bioanalyzer. Study-level results and caveats: Most of the expanded thyroid clonotypes with a frequency above 0.001 were also detected in blood, and it was suggested that the thyroid immune response may be reflected by blood repertoires. In cross-validation, the 13-signature model distinguished ophthalmopathy from stable hyperthyroidism with nearly 90% sensitivity and approximately 81% specificity, while in the test set the corresponding values were roughly 80% and 75%. In validation, the model predicted ophthalmopathy progression with more than 55% sensitivity and around 72% specificity; approximately 12 predicted patients were CT-confirmed with GO in a median of around 6 months. Sample size was not statistically predetermined, and group allocation was not concealed from the investigators.

TCR beta CDR3 regions were amplified from RNA transcripts for repertoire sequencing. The first round of RT-PCR was done with HTBI primers and the Qiagen OneStep RT-PCR kit, and was followed by a second round of multiplex PCR, then size selection and purification. Sequencing of the libraries was carried out on an Illumina HiSeq2000 in paired-end mode with 100 bp reads. The published analysis was carried out like this. SOAPnuke was used for read processing, and reads with adapters, uncalled bases, a mean Phred below 15, or no exact constant-primer or identifier match were discarded. COPE v1.2.5 was used to merge the high-quality paired reads. Each unique nucleotide sequence was defined as a clonotype, and clonotypes were aligned to IMGT TRB V, D and J references with MiTCR v1.1. The analysis was limited to V-J combinations with a frequency above 0.0001, which together covered more than 99% of repertoires. For each V-J combination, a TCR clonal expansion and chaos score was defined as F50 clonal expansion divided by the chaos observed in the TCRdist matrix. Welch's t-statistics and random forest were used to reduce features to 10 to 15 V-J combinations, which were fed into a naive Bayes classifier. The Morisita-Horn index was used to measure how similar the thyroid and blood repertoires were. TCRdb trimmed public reads at Q25 via fastp, called clones via MiXCR and kept in-frame beta chains. When rows share a CDR3 protein, they turn into one entry using the most common DNA and genes. In this record, the V and J calls reflect TCRdb's handling and not the investigators' own analysis. Within this sample are over a million distinct CDR3 sequences, with roughly 35% of them counted one time only. The biggest ten clones account for roughly 11% of the sample.

A remark on this clonotype: The target of this receptor is not known. Base qualities are missing; no much larger clone stands one base away.

The TCR comes from an adult man with Graves' hyperthyroidism. The sequencing sample was made of peripheral blood or thyroid tissue (not recorded which). The rearrangement combines TRBV5-6 with TRBJ2-7, and 8 bases in between align with TRBD2. The bases read TGTGCCAGCTTCGGGGGGGACCGCTACGAGCAGTACTTC. This gives the protein CASFGGDRYEQYF.